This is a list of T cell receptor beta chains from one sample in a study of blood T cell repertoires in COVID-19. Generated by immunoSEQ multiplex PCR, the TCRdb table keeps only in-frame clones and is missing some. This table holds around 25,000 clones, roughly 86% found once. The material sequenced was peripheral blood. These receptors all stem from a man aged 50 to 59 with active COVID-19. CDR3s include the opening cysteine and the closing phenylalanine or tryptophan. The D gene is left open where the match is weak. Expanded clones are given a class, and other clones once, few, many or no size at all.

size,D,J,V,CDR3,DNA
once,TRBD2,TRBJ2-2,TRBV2,CASIRGSRTGELFF,TGTGCCAGCATCCGCGGGAGCCGGACCGGGGAGCTGTTTTTT
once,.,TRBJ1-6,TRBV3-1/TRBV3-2,CASSQDEVRAGSPLHF,TGTGCCAGCAGCCAAGATGAGGTCAGGGCTGGATCACCCCTCCACTTT
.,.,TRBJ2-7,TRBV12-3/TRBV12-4,CASSSGSGHEQYF,TGTGCCAGCAGCTCGGGGTCGGGCCACGAGCAGTACTTC
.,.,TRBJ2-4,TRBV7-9,CASEGAAAKNIQYF,TGTGCCAGCGAGGGAGCGGCGGCCAAAAACATTCAGTACTTC
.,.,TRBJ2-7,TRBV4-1,CASSQDNSYEQYF,TGCGCCAGCAGCCAGGACAATTCCTACGAGCAGTACTTC
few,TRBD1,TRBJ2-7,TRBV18,CASSTGQGFEQYF,TGTGCCAGCTCAACGGGACAGGGATTCGAGCAGTACTTC
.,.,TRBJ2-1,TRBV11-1,CASSLAGDRSEQFF,TGTGCCAGCAGCTTAGCCGGGGATAGGAGTGAGCAGTTCTTC
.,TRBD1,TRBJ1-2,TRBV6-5,CASSYGTANYGYTF,TGTGCCAGCAGTTACGGGACAGCTAACTATGGCTACACCTTC
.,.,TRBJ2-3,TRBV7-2,CASSLARGPDTQYF,TGTGCCAGCAGCTTAGCCAGGGGCCCAGATACGCAGTATTTT
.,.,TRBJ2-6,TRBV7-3,CASGPGANVLTF,TGTGCCAGCGGCCCGGGGGCCAACGTCCTGACTTTC
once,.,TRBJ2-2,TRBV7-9,CASSARSRHSGELFF,TGTGCCAGCAGCGCCCGGTCCCGACATTCGGGGGAGCTGTTTTTT
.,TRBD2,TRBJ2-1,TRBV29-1,CSVGSSGPYNEQFF,TGCAGCGTTGGGTCTAGCGGACCCTACAATGAGCAGTTCTTC
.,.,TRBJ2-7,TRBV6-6,CASSRDRIYEQYF,TGTGCCAGCAGTAGAGACAGGATCTACGAGCAGTACTTC
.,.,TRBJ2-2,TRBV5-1,CASTTVGHNYPGELFF,TGCGCCAGCACCACTGTGGGCCACAATTATCCCGGGGAGCTGTTTTTT
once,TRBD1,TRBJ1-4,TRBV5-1,CASKGTATNEKLFF,TGCGCCAGCAAAGGGACAGCAACTAATGAAAAACTGTTTTTT
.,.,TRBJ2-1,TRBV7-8,CASSWTPSKQFF,TGTGCCAGCAGCTGGACACCTTCCAAGCAGTTCTTC
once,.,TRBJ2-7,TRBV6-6,CASISGLTLTYEQYF,TGTGCCAGCATCTCTGGACTAACACTTACCTACGAGCAGTACTTC
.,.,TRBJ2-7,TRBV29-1,CSVGGSGAGATYEQYF,TGCAGCGTTGGCGGGAGCGGGGCGGGGGCCACCTACGAGCAGTACTTC
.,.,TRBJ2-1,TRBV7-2,CASSPSSYNEQFF,TGTGCCAGCAGCCCCAGCTCCTACAATGAGCAGTTCTTC
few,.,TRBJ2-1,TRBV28,CASSSLGDSYNEQFF,TGTGCCAGCAGTTCTTTGGGAGATTCTTACAATGAGCAGTTCTTC
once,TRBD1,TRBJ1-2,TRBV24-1,CATSEAGTGVYGYTF,TGTGCCACCAGTGAGGCCGGGACAGGGGTATATGGCTACACCTTC
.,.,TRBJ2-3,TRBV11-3,CASSLGGDSVWSTDTQYF,TGTGCCAGCAGCTTAGGGGGTGACAGCGTATGGAGCACAGATACGCAGTATTTT
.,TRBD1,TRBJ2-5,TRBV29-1,CSVRNRDRGRKETQYF,TGCAGCGTCCGCAACCGGGACAGGGGGCGTAAAGAGACCCAGTACTTC
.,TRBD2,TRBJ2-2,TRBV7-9,CASSLSGRASGTGELFF,TGTGCCAGCAGCTTAAGCGGGAGGGCCTCGGGCACCGGGGAGCTGTTTTTT
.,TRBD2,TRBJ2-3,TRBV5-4,CASSLSSGMLTDTQYF,TGTGCCAGCAGCCTTTCTAGCGGGATGCTCACAGATACGCAGTATTTT
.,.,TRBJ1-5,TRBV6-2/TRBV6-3,CASSYTNQPQHF,TGTGCCAGCAGTTACACTAATCAGCCCCAGCATTTT
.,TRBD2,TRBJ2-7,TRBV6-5,CASRSTSGWSYEQYF,TGTGCCAGCAGATCGACTAGCGGGTGGTCCTACGAGCAGTACTTC
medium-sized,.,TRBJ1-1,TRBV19,CASNEQLNTEAFF,TGTGCCAGTAACGAACAGTTGAACACTGAAGCTTTCTTT
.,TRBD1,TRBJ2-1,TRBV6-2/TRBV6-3,CASSYRPGTGDYNEQFF,TGTGCCAGCAGTTACAGACCCGGGACAGGGGACTACAATGAGCAGTTCTTC
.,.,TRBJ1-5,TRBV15,CATSRGGGTSNQPQHF,TGTGCCACCAGCAGAGGGGGGGGGACTAGCAATCAGCCCCAGCATTTT
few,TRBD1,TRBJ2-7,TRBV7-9,CASSTWTGDEQYF,TGTGCCAGCAGCACTTGGACAGGGGACGAGCAGTACTTC
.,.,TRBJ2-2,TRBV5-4,CASSLGLSGELFF,TGTGCCAGCAGCTTGGGACTGAGCGGGGAGCTGTTTTTT
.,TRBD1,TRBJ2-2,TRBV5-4,CASSLAVRGTGELFF,TGTGCCAGCAGCTTGGCTGTCAGGGGGACCGGGGAGCTGTTTTTT
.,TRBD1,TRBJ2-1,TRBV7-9,CASSLGQGRYNEQFF,TGTGCCAGCAGCTTAGGACAGGGACGATACAATGAGCAGTTCTTC
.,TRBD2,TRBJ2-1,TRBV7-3,CASSLLAGLYNEQFF,TGTGCCAGCAGCTTACTAGCGGGCCTCTACAATGAGCAGTTCTTC
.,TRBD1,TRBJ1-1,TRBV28,CASSGQGLNTEAFF,TGTGCCAGCAGCGGACAGGGTTTGAACACTGAAGCTTTCTTT
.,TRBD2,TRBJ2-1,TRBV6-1,CASSEAAGAENNEQFF,TGTGCCAGCAGTGAAGCAGCGGGGGCGGAGAACAATGAGCAGTTCTTC
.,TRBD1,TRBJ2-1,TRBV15,CATSRQRGRGHNEQFF,TGTGCCACCAGCAGACAGAGGGGGCGAGGGCACAATGAGCAGTTCTTC
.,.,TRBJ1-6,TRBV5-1,CASSLGQPGNSPLHF,TGCGCCAGCAGCTTGGGACAGCCTGGTAATTCACCCCTCCACTTT
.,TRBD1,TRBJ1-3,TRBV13,CASSLTRTGAGNTIYF,TGTGCCAGCAGCCTCACCCGGACAGGGGCTGGAAACACCATATATTTT
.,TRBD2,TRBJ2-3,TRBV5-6,CASSLFRWGGADTQYF,TGTGCCAGCAGCCTTTTTCGGTGGGGGGGTGCAGATACGCAGTATTTT
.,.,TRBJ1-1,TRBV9,CASSVGLARAEAFF,TGTGCCAGCAGCGTAGGTTTGGCTAGAGCTGAAGCTTTCTTT
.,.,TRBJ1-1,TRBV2,CASSGYRGTEAFF,TGTGCCAGCAGTGGGTACAGAGGGACTGAAGCTTTCTTT
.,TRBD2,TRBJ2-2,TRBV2,CASTWTSGNTGELFF,TGTGCCAGCACCTGGACTAGCGGCAACACCGGGGAGCTGTTTTTT
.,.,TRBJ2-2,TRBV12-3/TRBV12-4,CASGQTGTGELFF,TGTGCCAGCGGACAAACGGGCACCGGGGAGCTGTTTTTT
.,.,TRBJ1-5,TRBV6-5,CASRDSLNQPQHF,TGTGCCAGCAGGGACAGCTTGAATCAGCCCCAGCATTTT
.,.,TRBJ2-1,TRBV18,CASSPLSRGSNNEQFF,TGTGCCAGCTCACCCCTTTCCAGGGGTTCTAACAATGAGCAGTTCTTC
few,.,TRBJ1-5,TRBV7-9,CASSLGTQPQHF,TGTGCCAGCAGCTTAGGGACACAGCCCCAGCATTTT
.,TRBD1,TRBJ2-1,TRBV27,CASSQNRGFDNEQFF,TGTGCCAGCAGTCAAAACAGGGGGTTTGACAATGAGCAGTTCTTC